This record concerns one T cell receptor (beta chain) sequence. Its antigen is unidentified. The CDR3 spans 15 residues. Looked up from germline, CDR1 is SQVTM and CDR2 is ANQGSEA. V shed 4 bases, J shed 4 bases, and the junction held 9 bases outside the gene matches. Treatment: randomized to nivolumab then ipilimumab (arm A) or the reverse (arm B). This sample is drawn from a study of sequential checkpoint blockade in melanoma. The overall study: Matched biopsies came pretreatment and at week 13 for twenty-two patients. Overall study findings and caveats: Tumor T-cell fraction and clonality correlated with PD-L1 and CD8+ counts.

Sequencing was performed with immunoSEQ multiplex PCR; in TCRdb, only in-frame clones are kept and a portion is missing. Here the sample spans fewer than 4,500 clones, about a fifth being singletons. The sample here was tumor tissue (inferred from file names), taken from a patient given nivolumab and ipilimumab in sequence. The TCR originated in a human patient with melanoma. Some clones in this sample may be carry-over from other donors' samples. The chain uses TRBV29-1 and TRBJ2-1, with 8 bases that match TRBD2. The CDR3 DNA reads TGCAGCGTTGGCCGCGGTTCTAGCGGGTACAATGAGCAGTTCTTC. The encoded protein is CSVGRGSSGYNEQFF.